Listed here are 10 T cell receptor beta chains from one sample, sequenced in a study of identical twins (dated by TCRdb to between 2015 and 2016). The library relied on 5' RACE. The sequencer listed for this sample is Illumina HiSeq 2000. TCRdb trimmed public reads at Q25 via fastp, called clones via MiXCR and kept in-frame beta chains. Rows matching on CDR3 protein sequence are summarized as one entry with the most common DNA and genes. Present in this sample are around 200,000 distinct CDR3 sequences, around a tenth of which were seen just once. The top ten hold around 5% of the sample. Source material: memory (CD45RO+) T cells sorted from blood. The cell subset or site label, read with the paper, signifies: CD45RO+ enriched T cells. The receptors shown here come from a young woman in good health.

This clonotype was seen many times. The V and J genes are TRBV5-5 and TRBJ2-6; D is ambiguous. The CDR3 extends over 15 amino acids. CDR1 is SGHKS and CDR2 is YYEKEE in the germline V gene (reference sequence). With 2 bases removed from V and 2 bases from J, the gap between germline ends came to 8 bases. The chain's CDR3 is CASSLGSTGANVLTF. The DNA for the CDR3 is TGTGCCAGCAGCTTAGGCAGCACTGGGGCCAACGTCCTGACTTTC.

This clonotype was recorded a few times. The J gene is TRBJ2-1, the V gene TRBV29-1; 7 nucleotides agree with TRBD2. V lost 3 bases to trimming and J lost 5 bases; unmatched junction nucleotides: 1. Germline V gene lookup returns CDR1 SQVTM and CDR2 ANQGSEA. The length of the CDR3 is 12 residues. CDR3 region: CSVDGGNNEQFF. In DNA, the CDR3 is TGCAGCGTTGACGGGGGGAACAATGAGCAGTTCTTC.

A few counts support this clonotype. V usage is TRBV6-2 or TRBV6-3 and J usage is TRBJ2-2; possibly TRBD1 or TRBD2 for D (6 bases each). The germline CDR1 and CDR2 sequences are MNHEY and SVGEGT. V was clipped by 10 bases and J by 2 bases, with 14 bases between them. The CDR3 spans 14 residues. CDR3 DNA sequence: TGTGCCATCCTGGGGGGACAAAACACCGGGGAGCTGTTTTTT. This sequence encodes CAILGGQNTGELFF.

This chain uses TRBV3-1 with TRBJ1-1, with D perhaps TRBD1 (5 bases). V was clipped by 3 bases and J by 9 bases, with 17 bases between them. Germline V lookup: CDR1 LGHDT, CDR2 YNNKEL (reference sequence). The CDR3 sequence is 14 residues long. CDR3 amino acids: CASSHGQGASQAFF. In DNA, the CDR3 is TGTGCCAGCAGCCACGGACAAGGGGCATCCCAAGCTTTCTTT.

This clonotype appeared a few times. V gene TRBV15 combines with J gene TRBJ1-2, with D maybe TRBD1 (6 bases). V lost 0 bases, J lost 8 bases, and 16 bases lay in between. Germline CDR1 reads LNHNV; CDR2 reads YYDKDF (reference sequence). The CDR3 spans 15 residues. The CDR3 is CATSRDTGGLGGYTF. CDR3 DNA sequence: TGTGCCACCAGCAGAGACACCGGGGGCCTGGGAGGCTACACCTTC. Full variable domain (remainder filled in from reference TRBV15 and TRBJ1-2): DAMVIQNPRYQVTQFGKPVTLSCSQTLNHNVMYWYQQKSSQAPKLLFHYYDKDFNNEADTPDNFQSRRPNTSFCFLDIRSPGLGDTAMYLCATSRDTGGLGGYTFGSGTRLTVV.

At least ten counts were recorded for this clonotype. The chain uses TRBV20-1 and TRBJ1-5, with unresolved D. Trimming took off 6 bases at V and 6 bases at J, with 12 bases between the two ends. The CDR3 has 12 residues. Per germline, CDR1 DFQATT and CDR2 SNEGSKA (reference sequence). The CDR3 is CSAVRAGQPQHF. The CDR3 DNA follows: TGCAGTGCCGTTAGGGCAGGTCAGCCCCAGCATTTT.

V is TRBV7-9 and J is TRBJ2-5; TRBD2 matches 9 bases. This CDR3 region has 13 residues. CDR1 is SEHNR, CDR2 FQNEAQ, per germline (reference sequence). The V segment lost 8 bases and the J segment 5 bases; nucleotides outside the gene matches: 6. The CDR3 here is CASGLTSGETQYF. The DNA for the CDR3 is TGTGCCAGCGGACTGACTAGCGGTGAGACCCAGTACTTC.

Many counts were recorded for this clonotype. The CDR3 sequence is CASSFSVPVGTRTRRDTQYF. DNA of the CDR3: TGTGCCAGCAGTTTTTCTGTCCCGGTCGGGACTCGAACCCGTCGAGATACGCAGTATTTT. This sequence joins TRBV12-3 or TRBV12-4 and TRBJ2-3; D possibly corresponds to TRBD2 (6 bases). The CDR3 length is 20 residues. Trimming took 3 bases from V and 5 from J, leaving 30 bases between them.

The rearrangement links TRBV2 to TRBJ1-2, with D possibly matching TRBD1 (6 bases). The CDR3 is 13 residues long. Trimming shortened V by 7 bases and J by 5 bases, and 14 bases separated the two germline ends. Germline lookup yields CDR1 SNHLY and CDR2 FYNNEI. The CDR3 nucleotides are TGTGCCAGCACCCAATGGGGGCTTTATGGCTACACCTTC. This sequence encodes CASTQWGLYGYTF.

This clonotype was seen ten or more times. The rearrangement links TRBV12-3 or TRBV12-4 to TRBJ1-5; D possibly corresponds to TRBD1 (5 bases). V lost 5 bases and J 7 bases, leaving 12 bases between the germline ends. The CDR3 extends over 13 amino acids. The DNA of the CDR3 is TGTGCCAGCAGTACAGGTGAAGGGCAGCCCCAGCATTTT. Amino acid sequence: CASSTGEGQPQHF.